Each of the 7 T cell receptor beta chains below was sequenced from the same sample in a study of blood T cell repertoires in COVID-19. TCRdb keeps only in-frame clones here, not all; method: immunoSEQ multiplex PCR. The sample carries about 99,000 clones, over 75% recorded once. Sequenced sample: peripheral blood. The receptors here all came from a human donor in a cohort sampled during active or convalescent COVID-19.

J is TRBJ1-2 and V is TRBV28; D gene unclear. The CDR3 covers 13 residues. V was shortened by 2 bases and J by 8 bases, with 12 bases between the two germline ends. Germline lookup yields CDR1 MDHEN and CDR2 SYDVKM. CDR3 nucleotide sequence: TGTGCCAGCAGTTTAAGTGGGCTTGGGGGCTACACCTTC. Amino acids: CASSLSGLGGYTF.

The CDR3 nucleotides read TGCGCCAGCAGCTTGGCAGGGGGCGATCGTTCACCCCTCCACTTT. Translating gives CASSLAGGDRSPLHF. The gene calls are TRBV5-1 and TRBJ1-6; 8 bases are shared with TRBD1. The germline CDR1 and CDR2 sequences are SGHRS and YFSETQ. After removal of 0 bases from V and 9 bases from J, the junction contained 5 bases not matched to a gene. The CDR3 length is 15 residues.

This clone appeared a single time. The chain has TRBV5-1 and TRBJ2-1; 10 nucleotides agree with TRBD2. Germline V gives CDR1 SGHRS, CDR2 YFSETQ. The CDR3 runs to 15 residues. The V and J ends lost 3 bases and 5 bases, in that order; junction bases with no gene match: 5. For the CDR3, the DNA is TGCGCCAGCAGCTCGATTAGCGGGGGGAACAATGAGCAGTTCTTC. It yields the protein CASSSISGGNNEQFF.

The chain joins TRBV6-5 to TRBJ2-7, with D possibly TRBD1 on 6 matching bases. The V end was cut by 6 bases, the J end by 0 bases, with 12 bases between. This CDR3 comprises 14 residues. CDR1 is MNHEY, CDR2 SVGAGI, per germline. CDR3 protein: CASRPGVLSYEQYF. As DNA, the CDR3 is TGTGCCAGCAGGCCAGGGGTCCTCTCCTACGAGCAGTACTTC.

This clone is a singleton in its sample. The J gene is TRBJ1-4, the V gene TRBV18; tentative D call: TRBD1 (5 bases). V was trimmed by 2 bases and J by 4 bases, leaving 8 bases between them. The CDR3 spans 14 residues. Germline V CDR1 and CDR2: KGHSH, LQKENI. CDR3 DNA: TGTGCCAGCTCACCAGCGGGGCTTAATGAAAAACTGTTTTTT. Protein: CASSPAGLNEKLFF. Combining the CDR3 with reference TRBV18 and TRBJ1-4 gives the whole variable domain NAGVMQNPRHLVRRRGQEARLRCSPMKGHSHVYWYRQLPEEGLKFMVYLQKENIIDESGMPKERFSAEFPKEGPSILRIQQVVRGDSAAYFCASSPAGLNEKLFFGSGTQLSVL.

This chain links TRBV29-1 with TRBJ2-7; the match to TRBD1 covers 7 bases. After removal of 2 bases from V and 7 bases from J, the junction contained 2 bases not matched to a gene. The CDR3 sequence is 11 residues long. Germline loops: CDR1 SQVTM, CDR2 ANQGSEA. Here the CDR3 reads CSVENRGEQYF. The CDR3 DNA sequence: TGCAGCGTTGAAAACAGGGGTGAGCAGTACTTC.

The chain joins TRBV5-8 to TRBJ1-3; TRBD1 agrees at 9 bases. CDR1 is SGHTS, CDR2 YDEGEE, per germline. After removal of 4 bases from V and 4 bases from J, the junction contained 6 bases not matched to a gene. This CDR3 has 15 residues. The CDR3 is CASSPDRGSGNTIYF. DNA of the CDR3: TGTGCCAGCAGCCCGGACAGGGGATCCGGAAACACCATATATTTT.